A selection of T cell receptor beta chains follows, all from one sample in a study of T cell changes during pregnancy in multiple sclerosis. The method was immunoSEQ multiplex PCR; TCRdb's version includes in-frame clones alone and lacks a portion of them. The sample yields under 70,000 clones, around 94% seen once. The material was peripheral blood, obtained in the third trimester of pregnancy. The receptor set was obtained from a female donor in good health, enrolled as a control in a pregnancy study. The CDR3 runs from the conserved cysteine through the conserved F or W. D genes are given only for firm matches. Clone size is not always given. Where it is, it says once, few, many or a class for expanded clones.

clone_size	v_call	d_call	j_call	cdr3_nt	cdr3_aa
.	TRBV7-9	TRBD1	TRBJ2-3	TGTGCCAGCAGCTTAGTAGGGACAGGGCACACAGATACGCAGTATTTT	CASSLVGTGHTDTQYF
once	TRBV7-8	.	TRBJ2-3	TGTGCCAGCAGCGTACAGGGAACTAGCACAGATACGCAGTATTTT	CASSVQGTSTDTQYF
.	TRBV6-5	TRBD1	TRBJ1-6	TGTGCCAGCAGCTACTTTGGGGGACAGGGAAATTCACCCCTCCACTTT	CASSYFGGQGNSPLHF
.	TRBV11-1	.	TRBJ1-2	TGTGCCAGCAGCTTAGCTGGGGAGTATGGCTACACCTTC	CASSLAGEYGYTF
.	TRBV5-6	.	TRBJ2-3	TGTGCCAGCAGCTTGATGACAGGAGGAGATACGCAGTATTTT	CASSLMTGGDTQYF
.	TRBV27	TRBD2	TRBJ2-7	TGTGCCAGCAGCTATGCCGGGGGGGAGGAAAACCTGTACGAGCAGTACTTC	CASSYAGGEENLYEQYF
.	TRBV7-3	.	TRBJ2-1	TGTGCCAGCAGCCCAGGGCCATCTGAGCAGTTCTTC	CASSPGPSEQFF
.	TRBV5-6	TRBD1	TRBJ1-4	TGTGCCAGCAAAGGACAGGCTAATGAAAAACTGTTTTTT	CASKGQANEKLFF
.	TRBV29-1	.	TRBJ2-3	TGCAGCGCCTACCTCTGGCGGCAGGGCGGCGCAGATACGCAGTATTTT	CSAYLWRQGGADTQYF
.	TRBV18	.	TRBJ2-2	TGTGCCAGCTCACCCCAACAGAACACCGGGGAGCTGTTTTTT	CASSPQQNTGELFF
.	TRBV7-2	TRBD2	TRBJ2-1	TGTGCCAGCAGCCCAGGGACTAGCGGGATTAATGAGCAGTTCTTC	CASSPGTSGINEQFF
.	TRBV30	.	TRBJ2-7	TGTGCCTGGACTCCGGACAAGGCGGACGAGCAGTACTTC	CAWTPDKADEQYF
.	TRBV6-5	TRBD1	TRBJ2-1	TGTGCCAGCAGTTACTTAGGACAGGGTTATGAGCAGTTCTTC	CASSYLGQGYEQFF
once	TRBV5-1	TRBD1	TRBJ1-4	TGCGCCAGCAGCTTGAGGGACAGGGCCAATGAAAAACTGTTTTTT	CASSLRDRANEKLFF
.	TRBV6-6	TRBD1	TRBJ1-6	TGTGCCAGCAGTAAGACAGGGGGCGCCATTTCACCCCTCCACTTT	CASSKTGGAISPLHF
once	TRBV4-2	TRBD2	TRBJ2-7	TGTGCCAGCAGCCAAGCCATAGCGGGAGGGCGCGAGCAGTACTTC	CASSQAIAGGREQYF